The rows below give T cell receptor beta chains drawn from one sample of a study of CD8 T cells in ankylosing spondylitis. TCRdb analysed the 5' RACE reads with MiXCR anew, one entry per CDR3 protein. This sample has 25,000 to 35,000 distinct CDR3 sequences, with 11% to 15% found just once. Sequences were obtained from blood. The origin of the receptors is a male donor with ankylosing spondylitis or in good health (not recorded which). Each CDR3 is given with its conserved first and last residue. The D gene is left open where the match is weak. Rows give clone size only sometimes, using once, few, many, or a class for an expanded clone.

TRBJ1-1 | TRBV12-3/TRBV12-4 | - | few | TGTGCCAGCTGGAGGGCCAGGGACGTTTTCTTT | CASWRARDVFF
TRBJ2-5 | TRBV6-2/TRBV6-3 | - | - | TGTGCCAGCAGTTTCCGGGCAGCAAGCAGAGAGACCCAGTACTTC | CASSFRAASRETQYF
TRBJ2-2 | TRBV4-3 | - | - | TGCGCCAGCAGCCAAGACCTGGTCGGGGAGCTGTTTTTT | CASSQDLVGELFF
TRBJ2-5 | TRBV4-3 | - | - | TGCGCCAGCAGCCGAGGACGCGGAAAAGAGACCCAGTACTTC | CASSRGRGKETQYF
TRBJ2-5 | TRBV7-7 | - | few | TGTGCTAGCAGACCCGCCGGGGAGGGGGTCTGGGAGACCCAGTACTTC | CASRPAGEGVWETQYF
TRBJ2-1 | TRBV24-1 | - | - | TGTGCCACCAGTGATTTCGCTAGTCCCAATGAGCAGTTCTTC | CATSDFASPNEQFF
TRBJ2-7 | TRBV12-3/TRBV12-4 | - | - | TGTGCCAGCAGTTTGCTTTTCTCAGGGACCAAAGGCTACGAGCAGTACTTC | CASSLLFSGTKGYEQYF
TRBJ1-1 | TRBV19 | - | few | TGTGCCAGTAGTAACCCACAGGGACCCAAGGGATTTACTGAAGCTTTCTTT | CASSNPQGPKGFTEAFF
TRBJ2-7 | TRBV20-1 | - | many | TGCAGTGCTAGAGTCCCGAACATATACGAGCAGTACTTC | CSARVPNIYEQYF
TRBJ1-4 | TRBV20-1 | - | few | TGCAGTGCTAGAGATGAAGGGGCCTTTAATGAAAAACTGTTTTTT | CSARDEGAFNEKLFF